What follows are 20 T cell receptor beta chains derived from one specimen sequenced in a study of control samples from healthy donors and cancer patients. The repertoire was sequenced with immunoSEQ multiplex PCR; TCRdb's copy has only in-frame clones and lacks some. The sample has around 160,000 clones, over 85% seen once. Source material: blood. The receptors originated from a man between 18 and 29 years old in good health.

V and J are TRBV12-3 or TRBV12-4 and TRBJ1-5; 9 positions match TRBD1. V dropped 6 bases and J dropped 7; count of bases not matched to a gene: 4. CDR3 length equals 13 residues. CDR3 in amino acids: CASSLGTGQPQHF. Here the CDR3 DNA reads TGTGCCAGCAGCCTCGGGACAGGGCAGCCCCAGCATTTT.

CDR3 protein: CASSSGDPSSYTF. Here the CDR3 DNA reads TGTGCCAGCAGCTCCGGGGACCCGTCGTCCTACACCTTC. This sequence joins TRBV7-9 and TRBJ1-2, with D maybe TRBD1 (5 bases). The CDR3 has 13 residues. Germline V gene sequence: CDR1 SEHNR, CDR2 FQNEAQ (reference sequence). Deletions cut 4 bases from V and 10 bases from J, with 16 bases between.

This rearrangement joins TRBV19 to TRBJ1-5, with D tentatively TRBD1 (5 bases). The CDR3 spans 17 residues. V lost 5 bases and J 3 bases, leaving 20 bases between the germline ends. Germline V gene sequence: CDR1 LNHDA, CDR2 SQIVND (reference sequence). The CDR3 here is CASSAGDRRQLNQPQHF. CDR3 nucleotides: TGTGCCAGTAGTGCCGGGGACCGCCGACAACTCAATCAGCCCCAGCATTTT.

This clone has only a few counts. The V gene is TRBV14, the J gene TRBJ1-3; D perhaps matches TRBD1 (5 bases). This CDR3 is built from 15 residues. The germline gives CDR1 SGHDN, CDR2 FVKESK. Between the trimmed V and J ends, which lost 1 base and 2 bases, there was a span of 9 bases. CDR3 DNA: TGTGCCAGCAGCCAAGGGGTCAGGGCTGGAAACACCATATATTTT. Amino acid sequence: CASSQGVRAGNTIYF.

The genes are TRBV6-1 and TRBJ2-7, with 9 bases aligning to TRBD1. Germline loops: CDR1 MNHNS, CDR2 SASEGT. The CDR3 has 13 residues. With V trimmed by 3 bases and J by 7 bases, 4 bases remained unmatched. CDR3 loop: CASSDRQGGEQYF. The CDR3 coding sequence is TGTGCCAGCAGTGATCGACAGGGGGGTGAGCAGTACTTC.

DNA of the CDR3: TGTGCCAGCAGTAGACAGCACACCGGGGAGCTGTTTTTT. Translating it yields CASSRQHTGELFF. The chain links TRBV6-5 to TRBJ2-2; TRBD1 might be the D (5 bases). The CDR3 is 13 residues long. Trimming cost V 5 bases and J 3 bases, with 7 bases left between them. Per germline, CDR1 MNHEY and CDR2 SVGAGI.

The V and J genes are TRBV10-3 and TRBJ2-1; TRBD2 agrees at 9 bases. The V gene end was trimmed by 3 bases and the J gene end by 4 bases; junction bases not matched to a gene: 7. Germline CDR1 ENHRY, CDR2 SYGVKD. CDR3 size: 16 residues. The CDR3, as DNA: TGTGCCATCAGTGAAGGTAGCGGGAGTATTTACAATGAGCAGTTCTTC. Translated, it gives CAISEGSGSIYNEQFF.

The V and J genes are TRBV5-1 and TRBJ2-1; D not resolved. The CDR3 is 15 residues long. Trimming left V 3 bases short and J 0 bases short, with 10 bases between. The germline gives CDR1 SGHRS, CDR2 YFSETQ. Here the CDR3 DNA reads TGCGCCAGCAGCTACCGAATCGGCTCCTACAATGAGCAGTTCTTC. Protein product: CASSYRIGSYNEQFF.

The chain combines TRBV28 with TRBJ2-7; D ambiguous. V lost 2 bases and J lost 2, with 7 bases in between. The CDR3 runs to 13 residues. Germline CDR1 is MDHEN and CDR2 is SYDVKM. This CDR3 reads CASSLTVPYEQYF. The CDR3 nucleotides are TGTGCCAGCAGTTTAACCGTTCCCTACGAGCAGTACTTC.

The gene calls are TRBV7-2 and TRBJ2-6, with D tentatively TRBD2 (5 bases). Germline V gene lookup returns CDR1 SGHTA and CDR2 FQGNSA. This CDR3 spans 15 amino acids. Trimming removed 6 bases from V and 4 bases from J, with 13 bases in between. The DNA of the CDR3 is TGTGCCAGCAGTTTCCGACCGGGAGGGGCCAACGTCCTGACTTTC. Translated, it gives CASSFRPGGANVLTF.

The V call is TRBV2, the J call TRBJ1-2; 9 bases map to TRBD1. Trimming took 6 bases from V and 0 from J; bases not matched to a gene: 8. This CDR3 has 16 amino acids. Germline values: CDR1 SNHLY, CDR2 FYNNEI. Here the CDR3 reads CASRHRGQETNYGYTF. DNA for the CDR3: TGTGCCAGCAGGCACAGGGGGCAAGAAACTAACTATGGCTACACCTTC.

This clone was seen only a few times. The chain links TRBV4-1 to TRBJ1-1, with unresolved D. The CDR3 covers 14 residues. V gave up 0 bases and J gave up 0 bases, with 5 bases separating them. Germline CDR1 is MGHRA and CDR2 is YSYEKL. Written as DNA, the CDR3 is TGCGCCAGCAGCCAAGATCCCATGAACACTGAAGCTTTCTTT. It yields the protein CASSQDPMNTEAFF.

This clone was detected ten times or more. The V gene is TRBV29-1, the J gene TRBJ2-7; D gene uncertain. Germline lookup yields CDR1 SQVTM and CDR2 ANQGSEA. The CDR3 contains 13 residues. Between the trimmed V and J ends, which lost 5 bases and 0 bases, there was a span of 11 bases. The CDR3 DNA reads TGCAGCGTTATTTCGATTAGCTCCTACGAGCAGTACTTC. This codes for CSVISISSYEQYF.

The chain combines TRBV6-5 with TRBJ2-7; 7 nucleotides match TRBD2. The J segment lost 6 bases and the V segment lost 8 bases, leaving 10 bases of the junction unmatched. This CDR3 is built from 13 residues. Germline lookup yields CDR1 MNHEY and CDR2 SVGAGI. CDR3 nucleotides: TGTGCCAGCGGAGGGACTACTAGCCCCGAGCAGTACTTC. Translation gives CASGGTTSPEQYF.

The chain joins TRBV7-9 to TRBJ1-1; possibly TRBD1 for D (5 bases). The CDR3 is made up of 11 amino acids. The V and J ends lost 5 bases and 8 bases respectively, with 9 bases between them. Germline values: CDR1 SEHNR, CDR2 FQNEAQ (reference sequence). This CDR3 is CASSPGGEAFF. CDR3 bases: TGTGCCAGCAGCCCGGGGGGAGAAGCTTTCTTT.

The chain recombines TRBV6-5 with TRBJ1-1; D gene uncertain. The germline gives CDR1 MNHEY, CDR2 SVGAGI. The CDR3 consists of 13 residues. Trimming took off 2 bases at V and 5 bases at J, with 9 bases between the two ends. Here the CDR3 DNA reads TGTGCCAGCAGTTACCGGGTGAGAACTGAAGCTTTCTTT. Its protein is CASSYRVRTEAFF.

V gene TRBV25-1 combines with J gene TRBJ1-4; no clear D gene. From germline, CDR1 is MGHDK and CDR2 SYGVNS. Trimming removed 6 bases at V and 4 bases at J, with 12 bases between. This CDR3 spans 14 amino acids. In DNA form, the CDR3 reads TGTGCCAGCAGGGGGAAGAAGGGTAATGAAAAACTGTTTTTT. Its protein product is CASRGKKGNEKLFF.

CDR3 protein: CATRSAGNEQFF. The DNA for the CDR3 is TGTGCCACCAGGTCCGCAGGCAATGAGCAGTTCTTC. The rearrangement joins TRBV24-1 to TRBJ2-1, with D hard to call. The germline CDR1 and CDR2 sequences are KGHDR and SFDVKD. The V and J ends lost 7 bases and 6 bases respectively, with 9 bases between them. This CDR3 comprises 12 residues.

This clone came up once. This sequence joins TRBV5-1 and TRBJ1-2; possibly TRBD1 for D (5 bases). V was shortened by 0 bases and J by 3 bases, with 12 bases between the two germline ends. CDR1 is SGHRS, CDR2 YFSETQ, per germline. The CDR3 sequence is 15 residues long. CDR3 coding DNA: TGCGCCAGCAGCTTGGGAGGGGCAAGCGACTATGGCTACACCTTC. Translating it yields CASSLGGASDYGYTF.

The chain joins TRBV12-3 or TRBV12-4 to TRBJ1-1; D is uncertain. The CDR3 spans 12 residues. V lost 8 bases to trimming and J lost 5 bases, with 12 bases between them. CDR3 amino acids: CASGLVGTEAFF. For the CDR3, the DNA is TGTGCCAGCGGATTAGTAGGAACTGAAGCTTTCTTT.